The clone carrying this T cell receptor beta chain has a count of ten or more. Its specificity is unknown. The CDR3 end lies 3 residues beyond the end of the read and is filled in from the germline J gene. With 2 bases clipped from V and 2 bases from J, the junction kept 5 bases outside the gene matches. The CDR3 runs 14 residues. Germline V lookup: CDR1 GTSNPN, CDR2 SVGIG (reference sequence). TCRdb's copy holds only in-frame clones and misses some; the assay was immunoSEQ multiplex PCR. Listed for the sample are some 30,000 clones, none seen a single time. These data are taken from a study of T cell clonality in common variable immunodeficiency. Notes on the study in general: Compared with healthy controls, CVID subjects showed increased TCRbeta clonality, mostly in about a third. Shared TCRbeta clones were fewer between CVID subjects than controls.

The J gene is TRBJ2-7, the V gene TRBV30, with TRBD1 identical over 8 bases. Sequences were obtained from peripheral blood mononuclear cells. This TCR was sampled from a person aged 18-70 years in good health. The CDR3 bases that were read are TGTGCCTGGAGTCTGGGACAGGATCCCTACGAG. Its translation is CAWSLGQDPYE. The entire CDR3 protein is CAWSLGQDPYEQYF. The variable domain in full, completed from reference TRBV30 and TRBJ2-7, reads SQTIHQWPATLVQPVGSPLSLECTVEGTSNPNLYWYRQAAGRGLQLLFYSVGIGQISSEVPQNLSASRPQDRQFILSSKKLLLSDSGFYLCAWSLGQDPYEQYFGPGTRLTVT.